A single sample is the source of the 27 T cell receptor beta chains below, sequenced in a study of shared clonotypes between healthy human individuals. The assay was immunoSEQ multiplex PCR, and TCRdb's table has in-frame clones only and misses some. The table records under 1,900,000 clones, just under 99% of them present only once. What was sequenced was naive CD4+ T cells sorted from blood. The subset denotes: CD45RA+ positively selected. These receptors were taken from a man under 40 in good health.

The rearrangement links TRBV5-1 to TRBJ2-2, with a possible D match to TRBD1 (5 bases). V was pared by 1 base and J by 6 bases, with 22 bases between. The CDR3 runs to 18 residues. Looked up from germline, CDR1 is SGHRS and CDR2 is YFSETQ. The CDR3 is CASSLSFSVGAMSGELFF. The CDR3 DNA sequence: TGCGCCAGCAGCTTGAGTTTTTCTGTTGGGGCCATGTCCGGGGAGCTGTTTTTT.

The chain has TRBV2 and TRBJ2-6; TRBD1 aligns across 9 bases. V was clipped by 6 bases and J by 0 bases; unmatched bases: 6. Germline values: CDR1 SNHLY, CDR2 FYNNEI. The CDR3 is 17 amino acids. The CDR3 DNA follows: TGTGCCAGCAGCCGGGACAGGGACCCCTCTGGGGCCAACGTCCTGACTTTC. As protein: CASSRDRDPSGANVLTF.

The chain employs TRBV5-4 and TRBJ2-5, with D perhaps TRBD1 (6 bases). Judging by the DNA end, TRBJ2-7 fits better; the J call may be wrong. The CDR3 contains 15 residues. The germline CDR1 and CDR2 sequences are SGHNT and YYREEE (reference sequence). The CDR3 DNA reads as TGTGCCAGCAGCTTGGAACAGGGATATTCCTACGAGCAGTACTTC. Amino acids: CASSLEQGYSYEQYF.

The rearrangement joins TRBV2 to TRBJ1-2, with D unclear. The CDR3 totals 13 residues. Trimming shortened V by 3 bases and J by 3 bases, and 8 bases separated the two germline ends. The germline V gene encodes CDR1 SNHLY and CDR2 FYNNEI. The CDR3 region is CASSEGIDYGYTF. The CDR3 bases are TGTGCCAGCAGTGAGGGAATAGACTATGGCTACACCTTC.

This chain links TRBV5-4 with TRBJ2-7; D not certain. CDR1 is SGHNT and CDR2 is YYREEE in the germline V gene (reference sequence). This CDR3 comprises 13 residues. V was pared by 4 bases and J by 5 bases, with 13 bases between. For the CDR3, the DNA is TGTGCCAGCAGCCCTTCGGTCGGGCACGAGCAGTACTTC. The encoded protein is CASSPSVGHEQYF.

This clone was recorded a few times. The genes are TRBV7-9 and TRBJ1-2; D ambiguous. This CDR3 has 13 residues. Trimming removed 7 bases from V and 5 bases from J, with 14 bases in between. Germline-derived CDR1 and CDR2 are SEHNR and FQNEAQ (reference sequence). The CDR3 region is CASIIPDGYGYTF. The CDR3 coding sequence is TGTGCCAGCATCATCCCGGACGGATATGGCTACACCTTC.

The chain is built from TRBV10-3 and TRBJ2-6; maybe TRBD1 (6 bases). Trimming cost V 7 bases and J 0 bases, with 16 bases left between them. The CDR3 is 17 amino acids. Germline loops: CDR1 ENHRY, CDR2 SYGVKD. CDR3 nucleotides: TGTGCCATCAATGCCAGGGGACCCACCTCTGGGGCCAACGTCCTGACTTTC. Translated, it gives CAINARGPTSGANVLTF.

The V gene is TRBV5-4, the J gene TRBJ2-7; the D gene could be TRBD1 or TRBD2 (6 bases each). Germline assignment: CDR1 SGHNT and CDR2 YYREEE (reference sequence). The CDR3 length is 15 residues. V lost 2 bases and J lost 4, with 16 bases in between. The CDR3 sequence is CASSLKGGGLYEQYF. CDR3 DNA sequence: TGTGCCAGCAGCTTAAAGGGGGGCGGATTATACGAGCAGTACTTC.

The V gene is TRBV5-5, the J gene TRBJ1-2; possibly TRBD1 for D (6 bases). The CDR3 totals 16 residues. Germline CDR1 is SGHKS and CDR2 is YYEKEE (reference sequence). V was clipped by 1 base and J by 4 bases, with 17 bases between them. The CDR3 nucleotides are TGTGCCAGCAGCTTGATCGGGGGGCCCGCCGCCTATGGCTACACCTTC. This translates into CASSLIGGPAAYGYTF.

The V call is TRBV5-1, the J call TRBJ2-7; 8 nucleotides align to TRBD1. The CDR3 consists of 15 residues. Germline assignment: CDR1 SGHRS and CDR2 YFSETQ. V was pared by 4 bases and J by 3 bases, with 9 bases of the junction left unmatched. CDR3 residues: CASSARQGIDYEQYF. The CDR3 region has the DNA TGCGCCAGCAGCGCTAGACAGGGGATCGACTACGAGCAGTACTTC.

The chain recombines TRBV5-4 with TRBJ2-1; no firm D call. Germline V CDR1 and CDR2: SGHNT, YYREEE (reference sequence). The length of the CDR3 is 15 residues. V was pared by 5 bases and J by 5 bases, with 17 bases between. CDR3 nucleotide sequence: TGTGCCAGCAGGAGAGCTTTATCTCCTAACAATGAGCAGTTCTTC. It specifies CASRRALSPNNEQFF.

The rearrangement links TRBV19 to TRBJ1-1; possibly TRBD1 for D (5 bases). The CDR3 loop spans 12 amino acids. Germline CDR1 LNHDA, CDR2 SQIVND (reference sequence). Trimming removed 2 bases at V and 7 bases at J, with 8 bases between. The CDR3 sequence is CASSIKGNEAFF. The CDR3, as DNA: TGTGCCAGTAGTATAAAGGGGAATGAAGCTTTCTTT.

The CDR3 loop is CASSFGGRAPYEQYF. In DNA form, the CDR3 reads TGTGCCAGCAGCTTTGGAGGGAGGGCCCCCTACGAGCAGTACTTC. This chain uses TRBV5-6 with TRBJ2-7, with 7 positions matching TRBD2. Germline CDR1 and CDR2: SGHDT and YYEEEE. CDR3 length equals 15 residues. Germline trimming cut 2 bases from V and 2 bases from J; bases unmatched to any gene: 7.

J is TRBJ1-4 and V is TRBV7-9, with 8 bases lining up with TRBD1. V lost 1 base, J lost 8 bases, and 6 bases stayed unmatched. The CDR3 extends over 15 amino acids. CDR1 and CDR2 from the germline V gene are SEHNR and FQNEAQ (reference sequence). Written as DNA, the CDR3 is TGTGCCAGCAGCTTAGTCAGGGGGCTCCGGGAAAAACTGTTTTTT. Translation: CASSLVRGLREKLFF.

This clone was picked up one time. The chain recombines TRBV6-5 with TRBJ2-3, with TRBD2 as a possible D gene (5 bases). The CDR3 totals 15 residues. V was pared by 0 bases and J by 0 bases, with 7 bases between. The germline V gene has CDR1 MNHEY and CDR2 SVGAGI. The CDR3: CASSYSTGSTDTQYF. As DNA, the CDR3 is TGTGCCAGCAGTTACTCGACGGGGAGCACAGATACGCAGTATTTT.

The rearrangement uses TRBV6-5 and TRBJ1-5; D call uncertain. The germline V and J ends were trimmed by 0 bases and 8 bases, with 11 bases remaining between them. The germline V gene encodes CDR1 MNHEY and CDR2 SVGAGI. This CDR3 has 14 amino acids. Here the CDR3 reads CASSYSADGEPQHF. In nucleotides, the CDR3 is TGTGCCAGCAGTTACTCGGCCGACGGGGAGCCCCAGCATTTT.

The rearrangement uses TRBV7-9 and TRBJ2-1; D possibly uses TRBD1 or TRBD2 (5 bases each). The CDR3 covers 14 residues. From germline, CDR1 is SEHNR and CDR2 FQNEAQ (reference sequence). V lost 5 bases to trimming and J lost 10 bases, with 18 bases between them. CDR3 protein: CASSPRRDEREQFF. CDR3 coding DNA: TGTGCCAGCAGCCCCAGAAGGGACGAAAGAGAGCAGTTCTTC. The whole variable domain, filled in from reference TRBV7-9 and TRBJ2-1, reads DTGVSQNPRHKITKRGQNVTFRCDPISEHNRLYWYRQTLGQGPEFLTYFQNEAQLEKSRLLSDRFSAERPKGSFSTLEIQRTEQGDSAMYLCASSPRRDEREQFFGPGTRLTVL.

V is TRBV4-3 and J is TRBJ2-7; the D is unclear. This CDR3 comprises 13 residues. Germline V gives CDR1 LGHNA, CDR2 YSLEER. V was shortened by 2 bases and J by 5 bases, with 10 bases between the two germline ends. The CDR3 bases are TGCGCCAGCAGCCAAACGGTTCCGGACGAGCAGTACTTC. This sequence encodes CASSQTVPDEQYF.

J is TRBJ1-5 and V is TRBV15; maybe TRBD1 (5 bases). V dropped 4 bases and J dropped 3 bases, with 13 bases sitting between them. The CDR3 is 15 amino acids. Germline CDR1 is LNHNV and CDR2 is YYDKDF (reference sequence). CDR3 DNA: TGTGCCACCAGCATGGGGGAGGTCACCAATCAGCCCCAGCATTTT. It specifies CATSMGEVTNQPQHF.

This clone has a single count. As DNA, the CDR3 is TGTGCCAGCTCCCATTATGATCAGCCCCAGCATTTT. Translation gives CASSHYDQPQHF. The gene calls are TRBV18 and TRBJ1-5; no firm D call. This CDR3 is built from 12 residues. Germline CDR1 and CDR2: KGHSH and LQKENI. Trimming shortened V by 6 bases and J by 5 bases, and 8 bases separated the two germline ends.

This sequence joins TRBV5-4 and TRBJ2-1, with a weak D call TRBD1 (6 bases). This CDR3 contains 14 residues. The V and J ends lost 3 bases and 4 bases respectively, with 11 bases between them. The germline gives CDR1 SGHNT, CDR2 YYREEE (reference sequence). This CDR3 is CASSYRTGYNEQFF. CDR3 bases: TGTGCCAGCAGCTACAGAACAGGGTACAATGAGCAGTTCTTC.

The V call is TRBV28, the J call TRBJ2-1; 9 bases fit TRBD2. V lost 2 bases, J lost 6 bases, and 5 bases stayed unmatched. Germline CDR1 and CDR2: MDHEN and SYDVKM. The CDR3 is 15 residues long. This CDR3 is CASSLSSGSRNEQFF. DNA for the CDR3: TGTGCCAGCAGTTTAAGTAGCGGGAGTCGCAATGAGCAGTTCTTC.

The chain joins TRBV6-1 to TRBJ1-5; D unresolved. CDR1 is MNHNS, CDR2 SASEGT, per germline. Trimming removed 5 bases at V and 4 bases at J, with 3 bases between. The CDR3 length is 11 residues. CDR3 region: CASSKNQPQHF. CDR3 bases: TGTGCCAGCAGTAAGAATCAGCCCCAGCATTTT.

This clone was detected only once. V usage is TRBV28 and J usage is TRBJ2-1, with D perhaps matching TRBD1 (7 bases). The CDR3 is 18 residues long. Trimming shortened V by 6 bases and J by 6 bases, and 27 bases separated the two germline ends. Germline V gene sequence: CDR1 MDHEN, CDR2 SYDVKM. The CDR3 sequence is CASRSGTAATGTSNEQFF. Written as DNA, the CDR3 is TGTGCCAGCAGGTCCGGGACAGCCGCCACGGGGACTTCCAATGAGCAGTTCTTC.

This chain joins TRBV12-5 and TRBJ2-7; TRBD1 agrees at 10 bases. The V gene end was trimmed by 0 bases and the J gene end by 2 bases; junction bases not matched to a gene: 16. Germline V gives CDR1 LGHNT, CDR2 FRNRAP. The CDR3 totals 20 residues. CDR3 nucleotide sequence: TGTGCTAGTGGTTTGGTTTTCCCCGGGACAGGGGCGCATAGGACCTACGAGCAGTACTTC. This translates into CASGLVFPGTGAHRTYEQYF.

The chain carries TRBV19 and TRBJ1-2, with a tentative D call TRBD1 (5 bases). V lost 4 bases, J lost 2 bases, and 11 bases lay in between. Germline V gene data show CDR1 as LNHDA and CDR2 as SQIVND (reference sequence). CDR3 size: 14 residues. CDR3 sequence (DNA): TGTGCCAGTAGTACGAGGGACGGGAACTATGGCTACACCTTC. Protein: CASSTRDGNYGYTF.

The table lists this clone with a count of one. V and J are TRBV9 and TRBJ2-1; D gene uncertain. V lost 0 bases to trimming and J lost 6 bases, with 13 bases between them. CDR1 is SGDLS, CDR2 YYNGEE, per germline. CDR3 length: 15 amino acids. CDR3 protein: CASSVVTTWGNEQFF. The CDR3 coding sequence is TGTGCCAGCAGCGTAGTTACTACCTGGGGCAATGAGCAGTTCTTC.